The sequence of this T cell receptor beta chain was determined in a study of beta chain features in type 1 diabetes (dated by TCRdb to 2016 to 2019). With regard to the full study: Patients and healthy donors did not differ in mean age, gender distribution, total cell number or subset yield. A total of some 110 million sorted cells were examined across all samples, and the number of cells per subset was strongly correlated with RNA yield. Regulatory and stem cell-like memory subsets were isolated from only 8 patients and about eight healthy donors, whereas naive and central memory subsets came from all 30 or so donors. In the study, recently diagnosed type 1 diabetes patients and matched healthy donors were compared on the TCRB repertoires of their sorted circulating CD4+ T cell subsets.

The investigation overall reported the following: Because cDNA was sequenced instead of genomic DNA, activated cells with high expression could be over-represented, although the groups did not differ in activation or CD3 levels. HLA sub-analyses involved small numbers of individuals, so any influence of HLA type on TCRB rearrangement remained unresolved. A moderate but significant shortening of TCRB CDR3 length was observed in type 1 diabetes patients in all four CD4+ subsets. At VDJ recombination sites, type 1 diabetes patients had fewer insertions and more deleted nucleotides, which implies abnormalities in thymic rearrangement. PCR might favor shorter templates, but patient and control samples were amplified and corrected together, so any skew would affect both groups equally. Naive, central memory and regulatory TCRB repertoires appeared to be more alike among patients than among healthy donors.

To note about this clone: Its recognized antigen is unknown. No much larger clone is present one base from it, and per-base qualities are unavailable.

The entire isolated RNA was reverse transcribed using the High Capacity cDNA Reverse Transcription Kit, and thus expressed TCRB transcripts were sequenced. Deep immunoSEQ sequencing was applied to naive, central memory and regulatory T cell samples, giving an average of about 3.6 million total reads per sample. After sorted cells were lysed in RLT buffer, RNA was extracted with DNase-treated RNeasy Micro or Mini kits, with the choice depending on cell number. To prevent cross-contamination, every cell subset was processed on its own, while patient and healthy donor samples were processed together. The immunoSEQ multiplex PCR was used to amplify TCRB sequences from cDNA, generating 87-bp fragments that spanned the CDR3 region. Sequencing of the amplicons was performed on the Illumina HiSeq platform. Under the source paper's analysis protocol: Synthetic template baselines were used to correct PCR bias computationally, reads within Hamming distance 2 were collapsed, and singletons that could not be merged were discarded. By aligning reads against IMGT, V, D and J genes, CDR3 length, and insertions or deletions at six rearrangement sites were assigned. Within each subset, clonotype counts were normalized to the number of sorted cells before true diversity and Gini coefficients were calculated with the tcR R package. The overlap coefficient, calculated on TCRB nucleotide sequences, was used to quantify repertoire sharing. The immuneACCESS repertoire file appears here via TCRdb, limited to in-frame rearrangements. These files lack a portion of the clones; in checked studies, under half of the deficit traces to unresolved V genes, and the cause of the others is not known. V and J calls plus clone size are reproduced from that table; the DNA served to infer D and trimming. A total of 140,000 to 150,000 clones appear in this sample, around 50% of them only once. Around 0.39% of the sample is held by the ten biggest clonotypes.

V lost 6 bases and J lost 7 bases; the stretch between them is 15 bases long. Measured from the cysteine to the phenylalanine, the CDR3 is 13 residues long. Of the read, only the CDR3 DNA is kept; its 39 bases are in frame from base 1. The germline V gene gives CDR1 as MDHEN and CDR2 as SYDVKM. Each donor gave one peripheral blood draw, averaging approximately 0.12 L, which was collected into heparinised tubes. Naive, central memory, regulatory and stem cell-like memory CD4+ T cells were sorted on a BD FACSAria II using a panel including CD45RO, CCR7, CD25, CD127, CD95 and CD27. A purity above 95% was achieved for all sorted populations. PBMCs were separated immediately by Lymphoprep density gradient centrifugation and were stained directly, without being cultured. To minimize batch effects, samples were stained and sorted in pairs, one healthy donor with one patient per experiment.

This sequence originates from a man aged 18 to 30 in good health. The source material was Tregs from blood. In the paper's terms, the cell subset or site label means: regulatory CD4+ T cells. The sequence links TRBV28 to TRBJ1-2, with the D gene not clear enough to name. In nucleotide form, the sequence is TGTGCCAGCAGCCTATATGGTGGTGGTGGCTACACCTTC. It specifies CASSLYGGGGYTF.